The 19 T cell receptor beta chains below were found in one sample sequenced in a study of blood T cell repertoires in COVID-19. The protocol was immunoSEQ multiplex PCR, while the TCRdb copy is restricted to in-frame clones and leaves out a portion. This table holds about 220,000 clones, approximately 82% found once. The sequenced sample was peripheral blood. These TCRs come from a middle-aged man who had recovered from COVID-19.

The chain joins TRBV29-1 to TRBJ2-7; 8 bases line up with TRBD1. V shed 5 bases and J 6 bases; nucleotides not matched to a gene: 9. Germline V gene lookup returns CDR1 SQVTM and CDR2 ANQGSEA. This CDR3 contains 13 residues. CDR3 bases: TGCAGCGTTTGGACAGGGCCCCTTCGCGAGCAGTACTTC. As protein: CSVWTGPLREQYF.

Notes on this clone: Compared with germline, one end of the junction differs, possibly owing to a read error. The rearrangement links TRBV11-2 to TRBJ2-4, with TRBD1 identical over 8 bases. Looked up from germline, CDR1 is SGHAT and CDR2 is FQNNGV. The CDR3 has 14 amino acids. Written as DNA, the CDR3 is TGTGCCAGCAGCATAGACAGGGGCAACGGCATTCAGTACTTC. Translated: CASSIDRGNGIQYF.

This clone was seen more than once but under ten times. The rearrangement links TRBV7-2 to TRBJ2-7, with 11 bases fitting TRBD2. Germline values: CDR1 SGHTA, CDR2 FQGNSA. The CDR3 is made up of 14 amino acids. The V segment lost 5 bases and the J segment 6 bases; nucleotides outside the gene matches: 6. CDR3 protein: CASSILAGASEQYF. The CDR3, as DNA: TGTGCCAGCAGCATACTAGCGGGGGCCAGCGAGCAGTACTTC.

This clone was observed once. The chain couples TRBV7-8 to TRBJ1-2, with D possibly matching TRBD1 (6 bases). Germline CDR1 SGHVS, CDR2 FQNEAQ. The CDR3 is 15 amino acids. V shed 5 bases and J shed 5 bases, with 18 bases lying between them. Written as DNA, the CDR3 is TGTGCCAGCAGCGTATCTGGACAGCTGATTTATGGCTACACCTTC. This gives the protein CASSVSGQLIYGYTF.

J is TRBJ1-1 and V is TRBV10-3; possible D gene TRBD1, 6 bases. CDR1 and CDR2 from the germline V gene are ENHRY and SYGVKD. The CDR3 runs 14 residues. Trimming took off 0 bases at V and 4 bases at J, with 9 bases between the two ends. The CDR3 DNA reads TGTGCCATCAGTGAGTCGAGACAGGCCACTGAAGCTTTCTTT. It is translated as CAISESRQATEAFF.

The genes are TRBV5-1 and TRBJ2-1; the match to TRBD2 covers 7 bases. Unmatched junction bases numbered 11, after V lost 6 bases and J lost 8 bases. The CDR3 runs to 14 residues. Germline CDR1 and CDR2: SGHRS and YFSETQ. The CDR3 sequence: CASTGLVEGHEQFF. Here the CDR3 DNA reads TGCGCCAGCACCGGACTAGTTGAGGGCCATGAGCAGTTCTTC.

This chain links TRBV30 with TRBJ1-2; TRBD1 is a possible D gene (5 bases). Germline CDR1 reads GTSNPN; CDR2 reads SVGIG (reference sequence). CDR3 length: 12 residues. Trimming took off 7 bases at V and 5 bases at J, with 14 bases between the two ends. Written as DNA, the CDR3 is TGTGCCTCCTCCAGACAGTCGTATGGCTACACCTTC. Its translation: CASSRQSYGYTF.

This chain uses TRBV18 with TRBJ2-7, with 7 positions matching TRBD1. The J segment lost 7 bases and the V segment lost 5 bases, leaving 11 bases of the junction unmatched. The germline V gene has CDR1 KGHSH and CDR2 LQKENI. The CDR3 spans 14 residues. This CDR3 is CASSAVKGAGEQYF. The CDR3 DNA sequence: TGTGCCAGCTCAGCGGTAAAGGGGGCTGGGGAGCAGTACTTC.

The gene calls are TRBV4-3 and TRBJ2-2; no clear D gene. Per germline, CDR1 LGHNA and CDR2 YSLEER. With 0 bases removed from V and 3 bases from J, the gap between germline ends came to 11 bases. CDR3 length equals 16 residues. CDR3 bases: TGCGCCAGCAGCCAAGATCTGGCAACCTACACCGGGGAGCTGTTTTTT. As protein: CASSQDLATYTGELFF.

The CDR3 here is CASSLGADLATGELFF. CDR3 nucleotides: TGTGCCAGCAGCTTGGGAGCGGATCTGGCCACCGGGGAGCTGTTTTTT. The chain combines TRBV5-4 with TRBJ2-2; possibly TRBD2 for D (5 bases). The length of the CDR3 is 16 residues. CDR1 SGHNT and CDR2 YYREEE come from the germline V gene (reference sequence). The V end was cut by 0 bases, the J end by 4 bases, with 13 bases between.

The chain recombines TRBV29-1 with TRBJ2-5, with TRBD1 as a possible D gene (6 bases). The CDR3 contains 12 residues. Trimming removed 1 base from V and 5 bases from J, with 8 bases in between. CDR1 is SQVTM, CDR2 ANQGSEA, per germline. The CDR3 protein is CSVEAQGETQYF. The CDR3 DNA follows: TGCAGCGTTGAAGCCCAGGGGGAGACCCAGTACTTC.

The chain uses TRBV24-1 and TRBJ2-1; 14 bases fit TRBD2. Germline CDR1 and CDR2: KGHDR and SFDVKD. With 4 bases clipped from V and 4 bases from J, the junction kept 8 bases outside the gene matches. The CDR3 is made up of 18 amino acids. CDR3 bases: TGTGCCACCAGTGACTCGACTAGCGGGAGGGCCCGATACAATGAGCAGTTCTTC. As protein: CATSDSTSGRARYNEQFF.

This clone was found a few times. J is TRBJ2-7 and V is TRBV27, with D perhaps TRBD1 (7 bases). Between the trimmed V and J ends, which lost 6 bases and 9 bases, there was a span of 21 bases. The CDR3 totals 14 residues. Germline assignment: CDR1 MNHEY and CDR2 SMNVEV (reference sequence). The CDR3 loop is CASRLAGQPHRQYF. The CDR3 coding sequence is TGTGCCAGCAGATTGGCGGGACAGCCCCACCGGCAGTACTTC.

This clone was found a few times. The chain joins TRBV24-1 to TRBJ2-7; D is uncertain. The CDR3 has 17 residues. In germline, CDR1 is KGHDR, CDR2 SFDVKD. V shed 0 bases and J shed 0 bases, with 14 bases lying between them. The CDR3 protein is CATSDLHKTFLSYEQYF. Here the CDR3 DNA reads TGTGCCACCAGTGATTTGCATAAGACTTTCCTCTCCTACGAGCAGTACTTC.

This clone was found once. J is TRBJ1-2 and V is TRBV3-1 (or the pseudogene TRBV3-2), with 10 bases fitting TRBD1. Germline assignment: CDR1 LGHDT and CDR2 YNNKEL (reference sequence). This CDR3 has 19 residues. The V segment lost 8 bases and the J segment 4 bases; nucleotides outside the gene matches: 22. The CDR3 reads CASRGGDPGQGNIFYGYTF. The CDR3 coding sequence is TGTGCCAGCCGAGGAGGAGACCCGGGACAGGGGAATATTTTCTATGGCTACACCTTC.

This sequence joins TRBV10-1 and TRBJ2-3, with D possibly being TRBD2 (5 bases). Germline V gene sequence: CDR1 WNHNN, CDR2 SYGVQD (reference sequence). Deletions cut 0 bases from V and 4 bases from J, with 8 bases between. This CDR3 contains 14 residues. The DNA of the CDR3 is TGCGCCAGCAGTGAGTCGGCGGGCTCAGATACGCAGTATTTT. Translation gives CASSESAGSDTQYF.

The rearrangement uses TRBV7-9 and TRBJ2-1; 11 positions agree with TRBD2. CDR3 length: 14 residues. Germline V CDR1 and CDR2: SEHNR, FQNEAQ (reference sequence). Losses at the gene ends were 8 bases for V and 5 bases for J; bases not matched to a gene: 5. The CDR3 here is CASQVAGGHNEQFF. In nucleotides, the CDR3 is TGTGCCAGCCAAGTAGCGGGAGGGCACAATGAGCAGTTCTTC.

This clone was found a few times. This CDR3 reads CASSLSRGAFF. The CDR3 region has the DNA TGTGCCAGCAGCCTAAGTAGGGGGGCTTTCTTT. This chain joins TRBV7-2 and TRBJ1-1, with D possibly TRBD1 on 6 matching bases. V was shortened by 5 bases and J by 11 bases, with 12 bases between the two germline ends. The CDR3 is made up of 11 amino acids. Germline V gene data show CDR1 as SGHTA and CDR2 as FQGNSA.

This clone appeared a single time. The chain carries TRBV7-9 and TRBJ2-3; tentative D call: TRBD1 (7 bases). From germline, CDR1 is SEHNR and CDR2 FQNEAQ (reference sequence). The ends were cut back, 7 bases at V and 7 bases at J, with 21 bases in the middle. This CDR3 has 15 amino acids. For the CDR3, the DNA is TGTGCCAGCAACCCCCTAGGGGGCGCGGGAAATACGCAGTATTTT. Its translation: CASNPLGGAGNTQYF.